These 17 T cell receptor beta chains came from one sample sequenced in a study of shared clonotypes between healthy human individuals. Only in-frame clones appear in the TCRdb table, and some are missing; sequencing was by immunoSEQ multiplex PCR. The sample holds some 200,000 clones, 66% seen once. Sample: memory CD4+ T cells sorted from blood. Subset meaning: CD45RA-negative fraction. The receptors come from a young man in good health.

This clone showed up just a few times. This sequence joins TRBV30 and TRBJ2-5; D remains ambiguous. Trimming removed 1 base from V and 0 bases from J, with 6 bases in between. Germline V gene lookup returns CDR1 GTSNPN and CDR2 SVGIG (reference sequence). CDR3 length equals 13 residues. The CDR3 DNA reads TGTGCCTGGAGTGGGCAGTACCAAGAGACCCAGTACTTC. This codes for CAWSGQYQETQYF.

This chain joins TRBV25-1 and TRBJ1-4; TRBD1 is a possible D gene (5 bases). The CDR3 length is 12 residues. V was pared by 8 bases and J by 5 bases, with 9 bases between. Per germline, CDR1 MGHDK and CDR2 SYGVNS. The CDR3 DNA reads TGTGCCAGCGAAGGGGTCAATGAAAAACTGTTTTTT. Amino acid sequence: CASEGVNEKLFF.

This clone was counted between two and nine times. V is TRBV29-1 and J is TRBJ2-7, with 8 nucleotides matching TRBD2. The CDR3 sequence is 12 residues long. V gave up 6 bases and J gave up 4 bases; unmatched junction bases: 5. The germline V gene encodes CDR1 SQVTM and CDR2 ANQGSEA. The CDR3 DNA reads as TGCAGCGTAGGGACTAGTCAGTACGAGCAGTACTTC. Protein: CSVGTSQYEQYF.

This clone was seen a handful of times. The chain joins TRBV5-1 to TRBJ2-1; D may be TRBD2 (5 bases). V gave up 2 bases and J gave up 4 bases, with 7 bases separating them. CDR1 is SGHRS and CDR2 is YFSETQ in the germline V gene. This CDR3 is 13 amino acids long. This chain's CDR3 is CASSLLVYNEQFF. In DNA, the CDR3 is TGCGCCAGCAGCTTACTAGTTTACAATGAGCAGTTCTTC.

The rearrangement joins TRBV6-1 to TRBJ1-4, with D possibly being TRBD1 (5 bases). Trimming pared 6 bases from V and 5 bases from J, leaving 10 bases between. Germline-derived CDR1 and CDR2 are MNHNS and SASEGT. The CDR3 is made up of 13 amino acids. The CDR3 DNA reads TGTGCCAGCAGCGGGGGAATAAATGAAAAACTGTTTTTT. Translating gives CASSGGINEKLFF.

This chain links TRBV19 with TRBJ2-7, with TRBD1 as a possible D gene (6 bases). CDR1 LNHDA and CDR2 SQIVND come from the germline V gene (reference sequence). Deletions cut 1 base from V and 2 bases from J, with 18 bases between. The CDR3 contains 17 residues. The CDR3 sequence: CASSIAQGLASPYEQYF. In DNA, the CDR3 is TGTGCCAGTAGTATAGCACAGGGTCTTGCTTCACCCTACGAGCAGTACTTC.

The table lists this clone with many counts. This chain uses TRBV5-1 with TRBJ2-5; 8 nucleotides match TRBD1. V gave up 1 base and J gave up 2 bases; unmatched junction bases: 4. Germline values: CDR1 SGHRS, CDR2 YFSETQ. The CDR3 contains 15 residues. The CDR3 coding sequence is TGCGCCAGCAGCTTGAATACAGGGGGACAAGAGACCCAGTACTTC. As protein: CASSLNTGGQETQYF.

The chain links TRBV27 to TRBJ2-7; D is unresolved. V was shortened by 2 bases and J by 4 bases, with 9 bases between the two germline ends. Germline values: CDR1 MNHEY, CDR2 SMNVEV (reference sequence). The CDR3 length is 13 residues. CDR3 protein: CASSLGRVYEQYF. The CDR3 DNA is TGTGCCAGCAGTTTAGGCCGAGTATACGAGCAGTACTTC.

This CDR3 is CASSFGGNTGELFF. In DNA, the CDR3 is TGTGCCAGCAGCTTCGGAGGGAACACCGGGGAGCTGTTTTTT. The genes are TRBV7-3 and TRBJ2-2, with D perhaps TRBD2 (5 bases). CDR1 is SGHTA, CDR2 FQGTGA, per germline. The CDR3 consists of 14 residues. V gave up 3 bases and J gave up 1 base, with 6 bases separating them.

This chain uses TRBV5-4 with TRBJ1-4; tentatively, D is TRBD1 (5 bases). The CDR3 consists of 13 residues. Germline CDR1 is SGHNT and CDR2 is YYREEE (reference sequence). V gave up 5 bases and J gave up 8 bases, with 13 bases separating them. The CDR3 sequence is CASRSQGGEKLFF. Here the CDR3 DNA reads TGTGCCAGCAGATCGCAGGGCGGCGAAAAACTGTTTTTT.

This clone showed up just a few times. V and J are TRBV2 and TRBJ2-1; 7 bases map to TRBD2. Trimming cost V 2 bases and J 6 bases; bases outside gene matches: 4. This CDR3 has 14 residues. The germline V gene encodes CDR1 SNHLY and CDR2 FYNNEI. In nucleotides, the CDR3 is TGTGCCAGCAGTGAAACGTCTAGCGGCAATGAGCAGTTCTTC. This codes for CASSETSSGNEQFF.

The genes are TRBV11-2 and TRBJ1-2; D perhaps matches TRBD1 (6 bases). With 2 bases removed from V and 6 bases from J, the gap between germline ends came to 19 bases. The germline V gene has CDR1 SGHAT and CDR2 FQNNGV. This CDR3 is built from 16 residues. The CDR3 region has the DNA TGTGCCAGCAGCTTATTGGGCAGGGACACTTGGGATGGCTACACCTTC. This codes for CASSLLGRDTWDGYTF.

The chain uses TRBV21-1 and TRBJ2-7; TRBD1 is taken as the D call from the table, unchecked against the DNA. TRBV21-1 counts as a pseudogene. The CDR3 loop spans 14 amino acids. The CDR3 loop reads CASSTRDSSYEQYF. As DNA, the CDR3 is TGTGCCAGCAGCACCCGGGACAGCTCCTACGAGCAGTACTTC.

This CDR3 reads CVRSPGGGGRDNEQFF. The CDR3 bases are TGTGTCAGAAGCCCAGGGGGGGGCGGGAGAGACAATGAGCAGTTCTTC. This chain connects TRBV7-5 to TRBJ2-1. TRBV7-5 is a pseudogene locus. This CDR3 region has 16 residues.

CDR3 DNA sequence: TGTGCCAGCAGTTCTAGCGGGAGTTTGACAGATACGCAGTATTTT. Translation gives CASSSSGSLTDTQYF. V is TRBV7-8 and J is TRBJ2-3; 10 bases are a match to TRBD2. This CDR3 spans 15 amino acids. Germline CDR1 and CDR2: SGHVS and FQNEAQ. V trimming: 6 bases; J trimming: 3 bases; junction bases outside the gene matches: 6.

The chain employs TRBV5-1 and TRBJ2-7; D not certain. The CDR3 extends over 14 amino acids. Germline CDR1 is SGHRS and CDR2 is YFSETQ. V lost 1 base and J lost 1, with 9 bases in between. CDR3 in amino acids: CASSLSQASYEQYF. CDR3 coding DNA: TGCGCCAGCAGCTTGAGTCAGGCGTCCTACGAGCAGTACTTC.

As for this clone: At one end, the junction sequence differs from germline, possibly due to a read error. The V call is TRBV5-4, the J call TRBJ2-1; D is perhaps TRBD2 (6 bases). The CDR3 is 14 amino acids. Germline CDR1 and CDR2: SGHNT and YYREEE (reference sequence). The CDR3 loop reads CAGSTTGGDNEQFF. In nucleotides, the CDR3 is TGTGCCGGCAGCACCACAGGCGGGGACAATGAGCAGTTCTTC.